This TCR beta chain was profiled in a study of preoperative IRX-2 immunotherapy in early breast cancer. Noted treatment: preoperative locoregional IRX-2 cytokine immunotherapy. Samples came from a phase Ib trial of preoperative locoregional IRX-2 cytokine immunotherapy. By frequency in the sample, this clone is large. Profiling relied on immunoSEQ multiplex PCR, and the TCRdb table lists in-frame clones only, not all of them. Among 4,000 or so clones listed, roughly 69% were seen once. Source: tumor tissue, taken after IRX-2 immunotherapy. This receptor was identified in a human donor with breast cancer.

CDR3 in DNA: TGTGCCAGTAGTCCCCGGGACAGGGGGATAATGAACACTGAAGCTTTCTTT. Its protein product is CASSPRDRGIMNTEAFF. The chain is built from TRBV19 and TRBJ1-1, with 11 nucleotides matching TRBD1. This CDR3 region has 17 residues. The germline CDR1 and CDR2 sequences are LNHDA and SQIVND (reference sequence). The V and J ends lost 5 bases and 0 bases, in that order; junction bases with no gene match: 8.